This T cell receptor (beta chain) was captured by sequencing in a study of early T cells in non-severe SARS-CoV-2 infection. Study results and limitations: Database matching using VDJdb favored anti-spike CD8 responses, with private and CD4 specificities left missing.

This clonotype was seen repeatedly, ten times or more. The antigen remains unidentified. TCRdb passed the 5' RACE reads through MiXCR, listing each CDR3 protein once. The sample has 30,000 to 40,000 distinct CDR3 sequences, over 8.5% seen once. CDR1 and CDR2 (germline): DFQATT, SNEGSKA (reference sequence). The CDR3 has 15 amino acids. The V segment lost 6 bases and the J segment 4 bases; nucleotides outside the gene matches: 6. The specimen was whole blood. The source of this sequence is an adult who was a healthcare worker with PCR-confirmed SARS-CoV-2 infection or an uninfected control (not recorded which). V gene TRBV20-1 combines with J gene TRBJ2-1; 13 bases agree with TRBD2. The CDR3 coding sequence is TGCAGTGCGGGGACTAGCGGGGCGGAGTACAATGAGCAGTTCTTC. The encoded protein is CSAGTSGAEYNEQFF.